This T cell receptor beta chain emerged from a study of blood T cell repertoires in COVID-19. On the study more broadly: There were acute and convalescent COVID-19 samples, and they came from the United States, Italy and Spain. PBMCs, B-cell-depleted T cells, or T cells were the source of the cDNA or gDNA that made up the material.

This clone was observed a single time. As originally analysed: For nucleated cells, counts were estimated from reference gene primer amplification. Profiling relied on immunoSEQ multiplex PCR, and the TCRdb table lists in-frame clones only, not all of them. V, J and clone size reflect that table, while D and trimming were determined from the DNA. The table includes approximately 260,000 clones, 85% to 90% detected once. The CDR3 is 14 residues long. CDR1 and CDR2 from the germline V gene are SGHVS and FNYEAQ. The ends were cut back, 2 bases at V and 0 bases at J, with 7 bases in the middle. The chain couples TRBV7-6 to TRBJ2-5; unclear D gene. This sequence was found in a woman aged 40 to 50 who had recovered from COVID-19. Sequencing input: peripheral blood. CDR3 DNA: TGTGCCAGCAGCTTACGGGTGTACCAAGAGACCCAGTACTTC. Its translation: CASSLRVYQETQYF.